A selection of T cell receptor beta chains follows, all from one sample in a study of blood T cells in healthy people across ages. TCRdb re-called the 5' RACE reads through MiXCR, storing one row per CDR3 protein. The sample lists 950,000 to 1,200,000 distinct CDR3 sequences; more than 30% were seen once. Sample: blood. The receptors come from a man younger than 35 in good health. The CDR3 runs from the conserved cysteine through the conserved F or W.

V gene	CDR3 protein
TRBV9	CASSVGENSPLHF
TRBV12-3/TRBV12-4	CASSIKGRNSNQPQHF
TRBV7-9	CASSPLIWGQIEKLFF
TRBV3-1	CASSHPTRGTDTQYF
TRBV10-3	CAIRVGVGSNQPQHF
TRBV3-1	CASSSDRFQPQHF
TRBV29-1	CSVGENEQFF
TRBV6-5	CAVRPGTGTGNTEAFF
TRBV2	CASSNPLSTEAFF
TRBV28	CASSFQTSDRGTYNEQFF
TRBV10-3	CAITGAADNEQFF
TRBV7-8	CAGSRLTGGFTGAFF
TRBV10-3	CAISGVAGRNNSPPHF
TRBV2	CASTSKFTDTQYF
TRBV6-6	CASRTSGANYEQYF
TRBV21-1	CASNLRGRYLSTDTQYF
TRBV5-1	CASSLVGGESGYTF
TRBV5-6	CASSRPKVANTGELFF
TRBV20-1	CSAYVGRLLEQYF
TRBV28	CASSHIGQGGETQYF
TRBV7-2	CASSLVPGHSNYGYTF
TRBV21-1	CASISGVDSEAFF
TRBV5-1	CASRMTESIGMNTEAFF